This T cell receptor (beta chain) was documented in a study of T cells in Graves' hyperthyroidism and ophthalmopathy. A patient was excluded if there was uncontrolled infection, other autoimmune disease, pregnancy or lactation. Amplified regions were TCR beta CDR3 sequences from RNA transcripts. The HTBI primer set drove a first-round RT-PCR of the TCR CDR3. Using its own MiXCR run on the multiplex PCR reads, TCRdb lists one record per CDR3 protein. Of a few hundred thousand distinct CDR3 sequences listed, 16% are singletons. Study conclusions and caveats: Model predictions of ophthalmopathy came a median around 6.5 months before onset.

Germline lookup yields CDR1 MDHEN and CDR2 SYDVKM. The CDR3 has 17 amino acids. The V gene end was trimmed by 5 bases and the J gene end by 0 bases; junction bases not matched to a gene: 10. At least ten counts were recorded for this clonotype. As yet, its antigen is unknown. The source of this sequence is a woman aged 40 to 50 with Graves' ophthalmopathy. V usage is TRBV28 and J usage is TRBJ2-3, with TRBD2 matching over 8 bases. Material: blood. The CDR3: CASSRADTSGSTDTQYF. The DNA for the CDR3 is TGTGCCAGCAGTCGTGCAGATACTAGCGGCAGCACAGATACGCAGTATTTT.